A single sample is the source of the 20 T cell receptor beta chains below, sequenced in a study of tumor-infiltrating lymphocytes in primary liver carcinoma. The input was 450 to 550 ng total RNA; TCR beta cDNA was made from it with a constant-region primer. The TCR beta library was amplified through three nested multiplex PCR rounds in a modified ARM-PCR procedure. Two initial PCR rounds of about 10 cycles each paired TRBV1-TRBV30 forward primers with a C-beta reverse primer. TCRdb redid the calling of the multiplex PCR reads with MiXCR, one entry per CDR3 protein. The table has 75,000 to 90,000 distinct CDR3 sequences, approximately 70% seen once. Unsorted bulk tissue, about 19-32 mg of it, served as the source for co-extraction of RNA and DNA. The sample comprised liver tumor tissue from sampling region 1. Subset denoted: tumor region T1, superior pole. Receptor source: a middle-aged man with primary liver carcinoma and hepatitis B virus infection.

Regarding this clonotype: A clone one base away is much larger, so this may be a read error. The chain couples TRBV21-1 to TRBJ2-1. TRBV21-1 is a listed pseudogene. The CDR3 runs 18 residues. For the CDR3, the DNA is TGTGCCAGCAGCAAAGGGCCACGAGAGCTCTTGTCCTACAATGAGCAGTTCTTC. Amino acids: CASSKGPRELLSYNEQFF.

V usage is TRBV6-1 and J usage is TRBJ1-2; D unresolved. CDR3 length equals 14 residues. In germline, CDR1 is MNHNS, CDR2 SASEGT. Trimming cost V 10 bases and J 7 bases, with 22 bases left between them. The CDR3 DNA follows: TGTGCCACTCTCATGTCAAGGGTGGACTGTGGCTACACCTTC. This gives the protein CATLMSRVDCGYTF.

This clonotype was observed at least ten times. The V call is TRBV10-2, the J call TRBJ2-3, with D uncertain. Deletions cut 8 bases from V and 0 bases from J, with 15 bases between. This CDR3 spans 15 amino acids. CDR1 and CDR2 from the germline V gene are WSHSY and SAAADI. CDR3 protein: CASAQQDASTDTQYF. CDR3 in DNA: TGCGCCAGCGCCCAGCAAGACGCTAGCACAGATACGCAGTATTTT.

This clonotype has a count of ten or more. This rearrangement joins TRBV6-6 to TRBJ2-5, with unresolved D. Trimming stripped 0 bases from V and 3 bases from J, with 8 bases between. Germline loops: CDR1 MNHNY, CDR2 SVGAGI (reference sequence). CDR3 size: 14 residues. The CDR3 coding sequence is TGTGCCAGCAGTTACTCGCCAAGGGAAGAGACCCAGTACTTC. Translating it yields CASSYSPREETQYF.

Turning to this clonotype: This CDR3 fails to terminate in the conserved phenylalanine or tryptophan, so it likely reflects a read error. The genes are TRBV10-2 and TRBJ1-4; D remains unclear. This CDR3 region has 14 residues. CDR1 is WSHSY, CDR2 SAAADI, per germline. CDR3 loop: CTSSDTATNEKLFL. The CDR3 DNA sequence: TGCACCAGCAGTGACACAGCAACTAATGAAAAACTGTTTCTT.

A word on this clonotype: This sequence may be a read error, since a much larger clone differs from it by one base. The chain uses TRBV28 and TRBJ2-1; TRBD1 aligns across 12 bases. This CDR3 spans 16 amino acids. Germline V gives CDR1 MDHEN, CDR2 SYDVKM. The DNA for the CDR3 is TGTGCCAGCAGTACCCCGGGACAGGGGGCGAGTAATGGGCAGTTCTTC. It encodes CASSTPGQGASNGQFF. The variable domain in full, completed from reference TRBV28 and TRBJ2-1, reads DVKVTQSSRYLVKRTGEKVFLECVQDMDHENMFWYRQDPGLGLRLIYFSYDVKMKEKGDIPEGYSVSREKKERFSLILESASTNQTSMYLCASSTPGQGASNGQFFGPGTRLTVL.

To note about this clonotype: A much larger clonotype is one base distant, so this may be a read error. For the CDR3, the DNA is TGCGCCAGCAGATCGCCCCCCTACAATGTGCAGTTCTTC. Amino acid sequence: CASRSPPYNVQFF. V and J are TRBV5-1 and TRBJ2-1; D not certain. The CDR3 runs to 13 residues. Germline V gene lookup returns CDR1 SGHRS and CDR2 YFSETQ.

As to this clonotype: A read error may be the cause here, since a much bigger clone is one base away. The chain joins TRBV20-1 to TRBJ2-1; D uncertain. Germline loops: CDR1 DFQATT, CDR2 SNEGSKA (reference sequence). The V and J ends lost 0 bases and 6 bases respectively, with 9 bases between them. This CDR3 comprises 13 residues. DNA of the CDR3: TGCAGTGCTAGAGATATGGTGATCAATGAGCAGTTCTTC. Translating it yields CSARDMVINEQFF.

As regards this clonotype: A read error may be the cause here, since a much bigger clone is one base away. The chain combines TRBV4-1 with TRBJ2-1; D ambiguous. Germline-derived CDR1 and CDR2 are MGHRA and YSYEKL. The CDR3 is 15 amino acids. This CDR3 is CANSQRSLRGHEQFF. CDR3 coding DNA: TGCGCCAACAGCCAAAGAAGCCTACGAGGCCATGAGCAGTTCTTC.

Concerning this clonotype: One junction end disagrees with the germline gene, perhaps due to a read error. The gene calls are TRBV5-4 and TRBJ2-2; the D gene could be TRBD1 or TRBD2 (5 bases each). This CDR3 is 15 amino acids long. CDR1 SGHNT and CDR2 YYREEE come from the germline V gene (reference sequence). The CDR3 protein is CASSLGRQGTGELYF. The CDR3 DNA reads as TGTGCCAGCAGCTTGGGCAGGCAGGGCACCGGGGAGCTGTATTTT. Full variable domain (remainder filled in from reference TRBV5-4 and TRBJ2-2): ETGVTQSPTHLIKTRGQQVTLRCSSQSGHNTVSWYQQALGQGPQFIFQYYREEENGRGNFPPRFSGLQFPNYSSELNVNALELDDSALYLCASSLGRQGTGELYFGEGSRLTVL.

This clonotype was recorded at least ten times. This rearrangement joins TRBV5-6 to TRBJ2-7; 12 nucleotides match TRBD2. The CDR3 runs to 15 residues. J was trimmed by 3 bases and V by 2 bases; bases with no gene match: 3. CDR1 SGHDT and CDR2 YYEEEE come from the germline V gene. CDR3 amino acids: CASSFGLAGYYEQYF. CDR3 nucleotide sequence: TGTGCCAGCAGCTTCGGACTAGCGGGGTACTACGAGCAGTACTTC. The full variable domain, rest sourced from reference TRBV5-6 and TRBJ2-7, is DAGVTQSPTHLIKTRGQQVTLRCSPKSGHDTVSWYQQALGQGPQFIFQYYEEEERQRGNFPDRFSGHQFPNYSSELNVNALLLGDSALYLCASSFGLAGYYEQYFGPGTRLTVT.

This clonotype appeared a single time. At one boundary the junction diverges from the germline segment, which might be a read error. The rearrangement joins TRBV5-8 to TRBJ1-5, with a possible D match to TRBD1 (5 bases). CDR1 is SGHTS, CDR2 YDEGEE, per germline. The CDR3 is made up of 16 amino acids. The CDR3 spells CASNLKGISLNHPQHF. The CDR3 DNA reads as TGTGCCAGCAATTTGAAGGGGATCAGCCTCAATCATCCCCAGCATTTT.

The CDR3 sequence: CSAVTSGGYTF. CDR3 coding DNA: TGCAGCGCTGTGACGTCCGGGGGATACACCTTC. The chain couples TRBV29-1 to TRBJ1-2; D is perhaps TRBD1 (5 bases). CDR1 SQVTM and CDR2 ANQGSEA come from the germline V gene. Trimming stripped 7 bases from V and 11 bases from J, with 17 bases between. This CDR3 has 11 residues.

Of note for this clonotype: A read error may produce the germline difference seen at one junction end. V is TRBV29-1 and J is TRBJ1-1; D is unresolved. CDR1 and CDR2 from the germline V gene are SQVTM and ANQGSEA. This CDR3 is built from 10 residues. CDR3 sequence: CGVRSTEAFF. The CDR3, as DNA: TGCGGCGTCCGATCGACTGAAGCTTTCTTT.

This chain joins TRBV2 and TRBJ2-5, with D hard to call. Germline CDR1 SNHLY, CDR2 FYNNEI. The ends were cut back, 5 bases at V and 2 bases at J, with 12 bases in the middle. The CDR3 contains 14 residues. CDR3 sequence reads: CASSPSTRQETQYF. In nucleotides, the CDR3 is TGTGCCAGCAGTCCCTCGACTCGTCAAGAGACCCAGTACTTC.

The gene calls are TRBV4-1 and TRBJ2-7; 8 positions agree with TRBD2. The CDR3 runs 15 residues. Germline V gene sequence: CDR1 MGHRA, CDR2 YSYEKL. V lost 4 bases and J lost 10; bases outside the gene matches: 15. For the CDR3, the DNA is TGCGCCAGCAGCCGGTCGTTCGGGGGGGTTGGCGAACAGTACTTC. Its translation is CASSRSFGGVGEQYF.

With regard to this clonotype: Germline is not matched at one junction end, which may reflect a read error. This chain uses TRBV11-2 with TRBJ2-5; D might be TRBD2 (6 bases). CDR1 and CDR2 from the germline V gene are SGHAT and FQNNGV. CDR3 length: 15 amino acids. CDR3 sequence reads: CASSDLRGAGETQYF. The CDR3 DNA sequence: TGCGCCAGCAGTGACCTGAGAGGAGCGGGAGAGACCCAGTACTTC.

This clonotype was found once. The chain employs TRBV6-1 and TRBJ2-2; 12 bases align to TRBD2. CDR1 and CDR2 from the germline V gene are MNHNS and SASEGT. V gave up 7 bases and J gave up 5 bases; unmatched junction bases: 14. The CDR3 is 18 amino acids. The CDR3 sequence: CASNGLLAGGPGTGELFF. The CDR3 nucleotides read TGTGCCAGCAACGGTCTCCTAGCGGGAGGGCCGGGGACCGGGGAGCTGTTTTTT.

This clonotype was recorded many times. This chain joins TRBV7-9 and TRBJ2-5, with TRBD2 matching 12 bases. CDR3 length equals 17 residues. Germline values: CDR1 SEHNR, CDR2 FQNEAQ (reference sequence). V shed 2 bases and J 3 bases; nucleotides not matched to a gene: 7. In nucleotides, the CDR3 is TGTGCCAGCAGCTTAAGGCCCCGACTAGCGGGAGAAGAGACCCAGTACTTC. This translates into CASSLRPRLAGEETQYF. The entire variable domain, with the rest obtained from reference TRBV7-9 and TRBJ2-5, is as follows: DTGVSQNPRHKITKRGQNVTFRCDPISEHNRLYWYRQTLGQGPEFLTYFQNEAQLEKSRLLSDRFSAERPKGSFSTLEIQRTEQGDSAMYLCASSLRPRLAGEETQYFGPGTRLLVL.

This clonotype came up a few times. The chain has TRBV15 and TRBJ1-1; maybe TRBD1 (5 bases). The CDR3 runs 13 residues. Trimming stripped 3 bases from V and 8 bases from J, with 13 bases between. From germline, CDR1 is LNHNV and CDR2 YYDKDF (reference sequence). The CDR3 DNA reads TGTGCCACCAGCAGTGATCAGGGAAGGGAAGCTTTCTTT. It yields the protein CATSSDQGREAFF.